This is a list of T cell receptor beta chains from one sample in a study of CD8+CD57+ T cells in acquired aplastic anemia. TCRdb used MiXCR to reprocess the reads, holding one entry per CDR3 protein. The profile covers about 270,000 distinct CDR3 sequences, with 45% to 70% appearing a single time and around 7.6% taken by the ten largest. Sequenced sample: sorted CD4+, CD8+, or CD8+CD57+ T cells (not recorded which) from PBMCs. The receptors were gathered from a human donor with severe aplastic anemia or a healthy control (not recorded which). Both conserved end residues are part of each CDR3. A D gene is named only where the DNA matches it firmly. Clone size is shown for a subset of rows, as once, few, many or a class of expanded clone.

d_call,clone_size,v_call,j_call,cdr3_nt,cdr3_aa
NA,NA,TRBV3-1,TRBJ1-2,TGTGCCAGCAGCCGAAGCCTGGGGGGGTCGAACTATGGCTACACCTTC,CASSRSLGGSNYGYTF
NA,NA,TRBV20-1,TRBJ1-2,TGCAGTGCTAGAGATGCCGCCATGGCAGGGTGGGGATATGGCTACACCTTC,CSARDAAMAGWGYGYTF
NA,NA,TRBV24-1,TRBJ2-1,TGTGCCACCAGTGACTTAGCCCGGGGCGATGAGCAGTTCTTC,CATSDLARGDEQFF
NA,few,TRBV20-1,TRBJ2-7,TGCAGTGCTAGCCCAGGGAGGACCTACGAGCAGTACTTC,CSASPGRTYEQYF
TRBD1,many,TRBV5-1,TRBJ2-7,TGCGCCAGCAGCGGGGATTCCTCCGGGACAGGGGTCTACGAGCAGTACTTC,CASSGDSSGTGVYEQYF
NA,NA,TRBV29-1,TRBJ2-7,TGCAGCGTTGCGGGGGCGTCCTACGAGCAGTACTTC,CSVAGASYEQYF
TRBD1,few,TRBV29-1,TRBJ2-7,TGCAGCGTTGGGACAGGATACGAGCAGTACTTC,CSVGTGYEQYF
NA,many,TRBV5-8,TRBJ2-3,TGTGCCAGCAGCTTCCAGGTTGGCACAGATACGCAGTATTTT,CASSFQVGTDTQYF
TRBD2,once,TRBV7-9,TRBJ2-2,TGTGCCAGCAGCCTGACTAGCGGGGAACCGAACACCGGGGAGCTGTTTTTT,CASSLTSGEPNTGELFF
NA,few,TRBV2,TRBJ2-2,TGTGCCAGCAGGGCCGATGCGAGCACCGGGGAGCTGTTTTTT,CASRADASTGELFF
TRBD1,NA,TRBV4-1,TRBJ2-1,TGCGCCAGCAGCCATCTACAGGGGGCCAACAATGAGCAGTTCTTC,CASSHLQGANNEQFF
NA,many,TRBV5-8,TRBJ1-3,TGTGCCAGCAGCGACACAGGCGTCGGAGCTGGAAACACCATATATTTT,CASSDTGVGAGNTIYF
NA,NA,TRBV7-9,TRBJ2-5,TGTGCCAGCAGCCCCTGGGGAGCAGAGACCCAGTACTTC,CASSPWGAETQYF
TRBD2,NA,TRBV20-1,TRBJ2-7,TGCAGTGCCGGACTAGCGGGAGTCGGCGAGCAGTACTTC,CSAGLAGVGEQYF
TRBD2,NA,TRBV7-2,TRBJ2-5,TGTGCCAGCAGCTTCTCTAGCGGGGGGGCAGCTAACCCGACCCAGTACTTC,CASSFSSGGAANPTQYF
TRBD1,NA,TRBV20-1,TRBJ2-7,TGCAGTGCCACTGAGCCCGGGACAGCAGCCTACGAGCAGTACTTC,CSATEPGTAAYEQYF
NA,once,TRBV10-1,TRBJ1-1,TGCGCCAGCAGTGCCCAGGGGAACACTGAAGCTTTCTTT,CASSAQGNTEAFF
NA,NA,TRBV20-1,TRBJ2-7,TGCAGTGCTACTCCTATCGCCTCAGGGACCGACGAGCAGTACTTC,CSATPIASGTDEQYF
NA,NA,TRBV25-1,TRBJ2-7,TGTGCCAGCGGTAGGGGACATTACGAGCAGTACTTC,CASGRGHYEQYF
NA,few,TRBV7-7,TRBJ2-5,TGTGCTAGCAGCCCTTTGGAAGAGACCCAGTACTTC,CASSPLEETQYF
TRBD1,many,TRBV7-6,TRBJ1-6,TGTGCCAGCAGCTTAGGCCCTTTGACGGGACAGGGGAATTCACCCCTCCACTTT,CASSLGPLTGQGNSPLHF
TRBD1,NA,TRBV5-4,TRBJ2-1,TGTGCCAGCAGCTTAACAGGGGTCGATGAGCAGTTCTTC,CASSLTGVDEQFF
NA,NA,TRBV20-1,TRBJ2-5,TGCAGTGCCAGGGGGGGCGGCTCCGGGGAGACCCAGTACTTC,CSARGGGSGETQYF
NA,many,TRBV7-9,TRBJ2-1,TGTGCCAGCAGCCCACGGGTATACAATGAGCAGTTCTTC,CASSPRVYNEQFF
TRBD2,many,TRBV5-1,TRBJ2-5,TGCGCCAGCAGCTACCCTAGCGGGCAAGAGACCCAGTACTTC,CASSYPSGQETQYF
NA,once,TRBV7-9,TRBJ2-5,TGTGCCAGCAGCCACCGTGAGCGCCTAGAGACCCAGTACTTC,CASSHRERLETQYF
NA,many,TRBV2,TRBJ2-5,TGTGCCAGCAGCGGCCCGTGGCAGGGTGCGGAGACCCAGTACTTC,CASSGPWQGAETQYF
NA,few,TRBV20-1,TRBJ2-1,TGCAGTGCTAGTTGGACTCTACAAGTAAATGAGCAGTTCTTC,CSASWTLQVNEQFF
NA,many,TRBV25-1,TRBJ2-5,TGTGCCAGCAGTGGCAGGGCAGGGACCCAGTACTTC,CASSGRAGTQYF
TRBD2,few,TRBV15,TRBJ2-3,TGTGCCACCAGCAGAGGCGGGAGCCTAGGAGATACGCAGTATTTT,CATSRGGSLGDTQYF
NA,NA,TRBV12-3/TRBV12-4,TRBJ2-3,TGTGCCAGCAGTTTGCAGAGCACAGATACGCAGTATTTT,CASSLQSTDTQYF
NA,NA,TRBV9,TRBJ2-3,TGTGCCACCGGGGGTTCGGATACGCAGTATTTT,CATGGSDTQYF
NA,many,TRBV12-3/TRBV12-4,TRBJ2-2,TGTGCCAGCAGGCGTGACACCTCGAACACCGGGGAGCTGTTTTTT,CASRRDTSNTGELFF
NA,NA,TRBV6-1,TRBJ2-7,TGTGCCAGCAGTGAAGAGGTCGTCAGCTCCTACGAGCAGTACTTC,CASSEEVVSSYEQYF
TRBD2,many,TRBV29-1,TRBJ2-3,TGCAGCGTTGAGGCTAGCGGGGGGCCCACAGATACGCAGTATTTT,CSVEASGGPTDTQYF
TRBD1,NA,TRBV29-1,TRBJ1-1,TGCAGCTCCGACAGGGATCAGGCTGGAGCTTCCTTT,CSSDRDQAGASF
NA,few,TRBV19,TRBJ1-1,TGTGCCAGTAGTTGGTGGAATACTGAAGCTTTCTTT,CASSWWNTEAFF